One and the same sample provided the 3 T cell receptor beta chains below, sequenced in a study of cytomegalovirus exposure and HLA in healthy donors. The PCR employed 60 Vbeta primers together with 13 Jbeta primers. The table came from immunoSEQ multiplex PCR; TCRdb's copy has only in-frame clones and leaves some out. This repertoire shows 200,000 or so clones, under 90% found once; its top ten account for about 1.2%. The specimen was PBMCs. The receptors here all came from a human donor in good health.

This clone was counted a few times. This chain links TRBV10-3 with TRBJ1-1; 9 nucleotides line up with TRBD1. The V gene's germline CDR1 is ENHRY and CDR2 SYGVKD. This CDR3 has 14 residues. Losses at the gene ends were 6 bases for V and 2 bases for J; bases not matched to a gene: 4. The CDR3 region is CAIRGDRENTEAFF. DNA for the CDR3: TGTGCCATCAGGGGGGACAGGGAAAACACTGAAGCTTTCTTT.

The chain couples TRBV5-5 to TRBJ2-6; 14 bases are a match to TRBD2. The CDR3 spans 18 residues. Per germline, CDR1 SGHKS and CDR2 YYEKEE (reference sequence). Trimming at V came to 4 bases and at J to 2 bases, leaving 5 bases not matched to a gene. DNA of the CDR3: TGTGCCAGCAGCCCGGGACTAGCGGGAGCTCCTGGGGCCAACGTCCTGACTTTC. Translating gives CASSPGLAGAPGANVLTF.

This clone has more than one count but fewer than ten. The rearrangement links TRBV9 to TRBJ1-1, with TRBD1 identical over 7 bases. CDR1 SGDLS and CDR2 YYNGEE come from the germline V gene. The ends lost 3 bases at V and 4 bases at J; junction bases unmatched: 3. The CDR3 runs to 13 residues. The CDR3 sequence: CASSEDRATEAFF. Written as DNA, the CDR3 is TGTGCCAGCAGCGAAGACAGGGCCACTGAAGCTTTCTTT.